Following are 3 T cell receptor beta chains from one sample sequenced in a study of blood T cell repertoires in COVID-19. Here immunoSEQ multiplex PCR was the method, and the copy in TCRdb shows in-frame clones only, minus some. This sample yields around 300,000 clones, of which 83% are seen a single time; around 10% belongs to the top ten. The sequenced sample consisted of peripheral blood. The receptors originated from a woman in her forties or fifties who had recovered from COVID-19.

The V call is TRBV7-8, the J call TRBJ2-3, with TRBD2 matching over 9 bases. Trimming cost V 4 bases and J 5 bases; bases outside gene matches: 10. CDR3 size: 16 residues. CDR1 is SGHVS, CDR2 FQNEAQ, per germline. CDR3 amino acids: CASSSRGGALGDTQYF. CDR3 coding DNA: TGTGCCAGCAGCTCACGCGGGGGGGCCCTGGGAGATACGCAGTATTTT.

This chain uses TRBV7-2 with TRBJ2-3; D may be TRBD2 (5 bases). Trimming removed 8 bases from V and 3 bases from J, with 12 bases in between. The CDR3 consists of 13 residues. CDR1 and CDR2 from the germline V gene are SGHTA and FQGNSA. The CDR3 protein is CASELGMTDTQYF. CDR3 sequence (DNA): TGTGCCAGCGAACTAGGGATGACAGATACGCAGTATTTT. The variable domain in full, completed from reference TRBV7-2 and TRBJ2-3, reads GAGVSQSPSNKVTEKGKDVELRCDPISGHTALYWYRQSLGQGLEFLIYFQGNSAPDKSGLPSDRFSAERTGGSVSTLTIQRTQQEDSAVYLCASELGMTDTQYFGPGTRLTVL.

The CDR3 sequence is CASSMGTSGITDTQYF. CDR3 sequence (DNA): TGTGCCAGCAGCATGGGGACTAGCGGGATTACAGATACGCAGTATTTT. The chain has TRBV7-3 and TRBJ2-3, with 13 bases that match TRBD2. The germline gives CDR1 SGHTA, CDR2 FQGTGA. J was trimmed by 3 bases and V by 5 bases; bases with no gene match: 5. CDR3 length: 16 residues.